Listed here are 20 T cell receptor beta chains from one sample, sequenced in a study of cytomegalovirus exposure and HLA in healthy donors. Both 60 Vbeta primers and 13 Jbeta primers went into the PCR. The assay was immunoSEQ multiplex PCR, and TCRdb's table has in-frame clones only and misses some. This table has around 200,000 clones, approximately 84% appearing once. Sample: PBMCs. Receptors originate from a woman aged 40 to 50 in good health and CMV-seronegative.

DNA for the CDR3: TGTGCTAGTGGTACTAGCGTTTGGGCAGATACGCAGTATTTT. The encoded protein is CASGTSVWADTQYF. The chain recombines TRBV12-5 with TRBJ2-3, with 7 nucleotides matching TRBD2. J was trimmed by 4 bases and V by 5 bases; bases with no gene match: 6. The CDR3 has 14 amino acids. CDR1 and CDR2 (germline): LGHNT, FRNRAP.

In its sample, this clone was seen once. The genes are TRBV7-2 and TRBJ1-3, with D perhaps TRBD1 (6 bases). CDR1 is SGHTA and CDR2 is FQGNSA in the germline V gene. There are 15 residues in the CDR3. V lost 5 bases and J 0 bases, leaving 11 bases between the germline ends. The CDR3 DNA is TGTGCCAGCAGCCCAGGGGATGGCTCTGGAAACACCATATATTTT. It codes for CASSPGDGSGNTIYF. Complete variable domain (other parts from reference TRBV7-2 and TRBJ1-3): GAGVSQSPSNKVTEKGKDVELRCDPISGHTALYWYRQSLGQGLEFLIYFQGNSAPDKSGLPSDRFSAERTGGSVSTLTIQRTQQEDSAVYLCASSPGDGSGNTIYFGEGSWLTVV.

The chain combines TRBV28 with TRBJ2-5; D may be TRBD2 (5 bases). CDR3 length equals 15 residues. Germline V gene data show CDR1 as MDHEN and CDR2 as SYDVKM. V lost 5 bases and J 1 base, leaving 14 bases between the germline ends. In DNA, the CDR3 is TGTGCCAGCAGTGATCCGCGGAGCGGCCAAGAGACCCAGTACTTC. Protein sequence: CASSDPRSGQETQYF.

This clone was seen more than once but under ten times. The V and J genes are TRBV5-1 and TRBJ2-3, with 7 nucleotides matching TRBD2. The CDR3 is 15 residues long. CDR1 is SGHRS, CDR2 YFSETQ, per germline. The V gene end was trimmed by 0 bases and the J gene end by 2 bases; junction bases not matched to a gene: 3. CDR3 sequence reads: CASSLGTSNTDTQYF. The CDR3 DNA is TGCGCCAGCAGCTTGGGGACTAGTAACACAGATACGCAGTATTTT.

The gene calls are TRBV2 and TRBJ1-5; 9 bases are shared with TRBD1. With 8 bases clipped from V and 6 bases from J, the junction kept 8 bases outside the gene matches. Germline V CDR1 and CDR2: SNHLY, FYNNEI. The CDR3 runs to 14 residues. CDR3 sequence: CASVVDRGFQPQHF. The CDR3 nucleotides are TGTGCCAGCGTGGTTGACAGGGGGTTTCAGCCCCAGCATTTT.

The chain joins TRBV5-6 to TRBJ2-5; 7 nucleotides align to TRBD2. V lost 0 bases and J lost 6; bases outside the gene matches: 11. This CDR3 has 16 residues. Germline values: CDR1 SGHDT, CDR2 YYEEEE. The CDR3 bases are TGTGCCAGCAGCTTGGGGGGGGGACCGGACTATAAGACCCAGTACTTC. Translating gives CASSLGGGPDYKTQYF. The full variable domain, with the rest looked up from reference TRBV5-6 and TRBJ2-5, is DAGVTQSPTHLIKTRGQQVTLRCSPKSGHDTVSWYQQALGQGPQFIFQYYEEEERQRGNFPDRFSGHQFPNYSSELNVNALLLGDSALYLCASSLGGGPDYKTQYFGPGTRLLVL.

This rearrangement joins TRBV6-5 to TRBJ2-7; possible D gene TRBD2, 5 bases. V lost 8 bases, J lost 1 base, and 9 bases lay in between. The V gene's germline CDR1 is MNHEY and CDR2 SVGAGI. This CDR3 spans 12 amino acids. For the CDR3, the DNA is TGTGCCAGCCGGGGTTTGTCCTACGAGCAGTACTTC. Translating it yields CASRGLSYEQYF.

The genes are TRBV19 and TRBJ1-1; no definite D call. CDR3 length equals 15 residues. Germline V gene lookup returns CDR1 LNHDA and CDR2 SQIVND (reference sequence). Trimming left V 1 base short and J 1 base short, with 10 bases between. The DNA for the CDR3 is TGTGCCAGTAGTATAGGGGCTCGGAAGAACACTGAAGCTTTCTTT. Translated: CASSIGARKNTEAFF.

The CDR3 loop is CASSFDRGYYEQYF. In DNA, the CDR3 is TGTGCCAGCAGCTTTGACAGGGGGTATTACGAGCAGTACTTC. This sequence joins TRBV7-2 and TRBJ2-7; 9 bases match TRBD1. Germline CDR1 and CDR2: SGHTA and FQGNSA. V lost 3 bases and J lost 4; bases outside the gene matches: 4. CDR3 length equals 14 residues.

This sequence joins TRBV20-1 and TRBJ1-2, with TRBD1 as a possible D gene (5 bases). This CDR3 has 11 residues. Trimming took off 5 bases at V and 5 bases at J, with 9 bases between the two ends. Germline V CDR1 and CDR2: DFQATT, SNEGSKA (reference sequence). The CDR3 is CSASGLYGYTF. The DNA of the CDR3 is TGCAGTGCTTCGGGACTTTATGGCTACACCTTC.

V gene TRBV7-3 combines with J gene TRBJ2-3; D gene unclear. Trimming took 5 bases from V and 6 from J, leaving 15 bases between them. Germline assignment: CDR1 SGHTA and CDR2 FQGTGA. This CDR3 has 14 amino acids. The CDR3 here is CASSLLTRSDTQYF. CDR3 coding DNA: TGTGCCAGCAGCCTACTAACTCGGTCGGATACGCAGTATTTT.

This clone was recorded a few times. The J gene is TRBJ1-3, the V gene TRBV6-1, with no clear D. CDR1 is MNHNS and CDR2 is SASEGT in the germline V gene. The germline V and J ends were trimmed by 0 bases and 0 bases, with 9 bases remaining between them. The CDR3 totals 16 residues. The CDR3 loop is CASSEAILLSGNTIYF. Here the CDR3 DNA reads TGTGCCAGCAGTGAAGCAATCCTCCTCTCTGGAAACACCATATATTTT.

This chain joins TRBV15 and TRBJ2-5, with D perhaps TRBD1 (7 bases). Germline V gene lookup returns CDR1 LNHNV and CDR2 YYDKDF (reference sequence). V dropped 5 bases and J dropped 11 bases, with 27 bases sitting between them. This CDR3 has 16 amino acids. The CDR3 sequence is CATSDRQGSSLREQYF. In nucleotides, the CDR3 is TGTGCCACCAGCGACCGACAGGGATCTTCACTACGGGAGCAGTACTTC.

The gene calls are TRBV5-4 and TRBJ1-2, with D tentatively TRBD1 (6 bases). Germline CDR1 is SGHNT and CDR2 is YYREEE (reference sequence). CDR3 size: 13 residues. V lost 4 bases and J 4 bases, leaving 11 bases between the germline ends. As DNA, the CDR3 is TGTGCCAGCAGCAGCGGACAGCCCTATGGCTACACCTTC. This gives the protein CASSSGQPYGYTF.

The V gene is TRBV13, the J gene TRBJ1-5, with D uncertain. The germline gives CDR1 PRHDT, CDR2 FYEKMQ (reference sequence). This CDR3 region has 12 residues. Trimming stripped 3 bases from V and 5 bases from J, with 5 bases between. In DNA, the CDR3 is TGTGCCAGCAGCTTGGAGGATCAGCCCCAGCATTTT. It codes for CASSLEDQPQHF.

As to this clone: One end of the junction fails to match germline, which may point to a read error. The V call is TRBV7-9, the J call TRBJ2-7; D is unclear. CDR3 length: 12 residues. Germline lookup yields CDR1 SEHNR and CDR2 FQNEAQ (reference sequence). The CDR3: CSSSPRNNEQYF. The CDR3 DNA sequence: TGTTCCAGCAGCCCCAGGAATAACGAGCAGTACTTC.

This chain links TRBV6-1 with TRBJ2-7, with D perhaps TRBD1 (6 bases). Germline lookup yields CDR1 MNHNS and CDR2 SASEGT. CDR3 size: 12 residues. The ends were cut back, 5 bases at V and 3 bases at J, with 8 bases in the middle. CDR3 sequence (DNA): TGTGCCAGCAGTCAACAGGGCTACGAGCAGTACTTC. Translated, it gives CASSQQGYEQYF.

The table lists this clone with a count of one. This chain joins TRBV28 and TRBJ2-3; 13 bases map to TRBD2. Trimming cost V 7 bases and J 1 base; bases outside gene matches: 8. The CDR3 extends over 17 amino acids. CDR1 MDHEN and CDR2 SYDVKM come from the germline V gene. The chain's CDR3 is CASTGLAGVFGTDTQYF. DNA for the CDR3: TGTGCCAGCACCGGACTAGCGGGGGTATTTGGCACAGATACGCAGTATTTT.

CDR3 sequence reads: CASSVDGRRYEQYF. The CDR3 DNA reads TGTGCCAGCAGCGTAGATGGCAGGAGGTACGAGCAGTACTTC. The rearrangement uses TRBV9 and TRBJ2-7; possibly TRBD2 for D (5 bases). Trimming cost V 0 bases and J 4 bases, with 11 bases left between them. The CDR3 contains 14 residues. The germline V gene encodes CDR1 SGDLS and CDR2 YYNGEE.

A word on this clone: Germline and junction disagree at one end, which may indicate a read error. The chain uses TRBV7-9 and TRBJ2-1, with TRBD1 identical over 7 bases. Per the germline V gene, CDR1 is SEHNR and CDR2 is FQNEAQ (reference sequence). The CDR3 consists of 14 residues. In DNA form, the CDR3 reads TGTTCCAGCAGCTTAGGACAGGCAATCCATGAGCAGTTCTTC. This sequence encodes CSSSLGQAIHEQFF.